This T cell receptor beta chain was found in a study of blood T cell repertoires in COVID-19. Turning to the study itself: The United States, Italy and Spain were the sources of the acute and convalescent COVID-19 samples. T cells, B-cell-depleted T cells, or PBMCs supplied cDNA or gDNA.

The CDR3 extends over 15 amino acids. The germline V gene has CDR1 MDHEN and CDR2 SYDVKM. V lost 2 bases and J lost 8, with 16 bases in between. Measured with immunoSEQ multiplex PCR; TCRdb has only the in-frame clones, and not every one. The sample lists more than 50,000 clones; just over 90% were seen once. Sequencing was performed on peripheral blood. This sequence joins TRBV28 and TRBJ1-5; D remains ambiguous. The receptor was isolated from a human donor in a cohort sampled during active COVID-19. CDR3 in DNA: TGTGCCAGCAGTTTACCTCCCGGGGTTGGGAAGCCCCAGCATTTT. Its protein product is CASSLPPGVGKPQHF.